This paragraph reports one TCR beta chain. Which antigen it targets is not known. Base quality data are lacking; no much larger clone is found one base away. Ficoll-Paque density gradient centrifugation was the method used to isolate PBMCs. Sequenced using an Illumina NovaSeq 6000. Using 5'RACE with constant-segment primers, TCRalpha and TCRbeta cDNA libraries were constructed, with sample barcodes and unique molecular identifiers added in the process. Trizol reagent was used to extract RNA from every sample. Libraries were amplified in two PCR steps, with a second sample barcode and Illumina TruSeq adapters added in the second step. Libraries were sequenced on an Illumina NovaSeq with 2 x 150 bp paired-end reads. Under the source paper's analysis protocol: Reads were demultiplexed and collapsed into UMI-guided consensus sequences with migec v1.2.7. Using mixcr v2.1.11, UMI consensuses were aligned to TRA and TRB V and J templates and then assembled into clonotypes. Expanded or contracted clonotypes were those called significant by both edgeR and NoisET, with noise models trained on biological replicates. For edgeR calls, the thresholds were a false discovery rate-adjusted p below 0.01 and a log2 fold-change of 1. PCA with hierarchical clustering of max-normalized trajectories of the 1000 most abundant clonotypes was used as exploratory dynamics analysis. Each responding clone was given a CD4 or CD8 phenotype based on the CD4+ and CD8+ repertoires, which had been sequenced separately. TCRdb reran the public reads through fastp at Q25 and MiXCR, keeping productive beta chains. Every CDR3 protein is listed once, alongside the most common genes and DNA of its rows. The V and J calls, along with clone size, are taken from TCRdb and not from the paper's own processing. For this sample there are 350,000 to 500,000 distinct CDR3 sequences; more than 20% appear just once. The ten top clones hold about 12% of the sample.

The data belong to a study of T-cell memory formation after mild COVID-19 (dated by TCRdb to 2020 to 2022). Background on the whole study: TCR sequence clusters from the two donors were found to be largely donor specific. Longitudinal TCRalpha and TCRbeta repertoire sequencing tracked T-cell clones expanding and contracting after mild COVID-19 in a couple of donors. Two young, previously healthy adult volunteers made up the cohort, one male and one female. General study outcomes and caveats: The study included only a couple of mild cases, and larger cohorts that include severe cases with pre-infection samples were judged to be necessary. SARS-CoV-2 specificity was not confirmed for the second-wave clones peaking on day 37. Clones that contracted from day 15 to 85 showed balanced CD4/CD8 phenotypes, whereas a second wave of clones that expanded from day 15 to 37 leaned towards CD4+. Some responding clones were found in pre-infection memory, which suggests that pre-existing cross-reactive memory T cells took part in the SARS-CoV-2 response. Contracting CD4+ clones were located mainly in the CM and EM memory subsets, whereas CD8+ clones were found to be enriched in EMRA.

The sample taken for sequencing was PBMCs or a T cell subset sorted from them (not recorded which). The sequence was obtained from an adult woman who had mild COVID-19 (a few samples of this study predate the infection). The sample titles of this study are shuffled in the database, so cell type and time point are left out; the donor was told from shared clones.

The CDR3: CASRGRGLATDTQYF. The DNA reads as follows: TGCGCCTCGCGAGGGAGGGGCCTAGCCACAGATACGCAGTATTTT. Recombination linked TRBV5-1 to TRBJ2-3, with TRBD2 identical over 7 junction bases. Spanning cysteine to phenylalanine, the CDR3 consists of 15 amino acids. Here the CDR3 DNA is all that survives: 45 bases in frame from base 1. CDR1 and CDR2, per the germline V gene, are SGHRS and YFSETQ. The V end gives up 10 bases and the J end 2 bases, leaving 13 bases in the junction not matched to a gene.